This paragraph covers one T cell receptor (beta chain) sequence. The antigen is unknown. The data originate from a study of T cell responses to AZD1222 COVID-19 vaccine. TCRdb keeps only in-frame clones here, not all; method: immunoSEQ multiplex PCR. The data show tens of thousands of clones, about nine tenths seen once. This CDR3 has 16 amino acids. The study's findings and limits: Repertoires were collected only later (after the peak T cell response had occurred). Spike as a whole was targeted by vaccine-associated CD4 TCRs, dominant at 160-218 and 743-854.

The material was peripheral blood, obtained on day 0 of AZD1222 vaccination. The chain combines TRBV21-1 with TRBJ2-7. TRBV21-1 is deemed a pseudogene. This clonotype originated in an adult in good health. CDR3: CASSARWGNGPYEQYF. In DNA form, the CDR3 reads TGTGCCAGCAGCGCTCGGTGGGGTAACGGGCCCTACGAGCAGTACTTC.